This is a list of T cell receptor beta chains from one sample in a study of regulatory T cells in long-lasting Graves disease. TCRdb processed the multiplex PCR reads anew with MiXCR; each CDR3 protein has one entry. Among 500,000 or so distinct CDR3 sequences listed, approximately 14% were seen once. These data were also reused for a study on T cells in Graves' hyperthyroidism and ophthalmopathy.

Specimen: peripheral blood mononuclear cells (PBMCs), collected at new diagnosis, from a patient treated with antithyroid drugs. The receptors were gathered from a woman aged 50 to 65 with Graves disease. Both conserved end residues are part of each CDR3. The D gene is left open where the match is weak. Expanded clones are given a class, and other clones once, few, many or no size at all.

j_call: TRBJ2-7; v_call: TRBV28; d_call: TRBD1; clone_size: -; cdr3_nt: TGTGCCAGCAGTCCTCAGGGGGCACAGCAAGGTTACGAGCAGTACTTC; cdr3_aa: CASSPQGAQQGYEQYF
j_call: TRBJ2-1; v_call: TRBV11-2; d_call: -; clone_size: -; cdr3_nt: TGTGCCAGCTCACCATTCCCGACAGACCTCTCCTACAATGAGCAGTTCTTC; cdr3_aa: CASSPFPTDLSYNEQFF
j_call: TRBJ1-2; v_call: TRBV9; d_call: -; clone_size: many; cdr3_nt: TGTGCCAGCAGCGTAGCTGACACGGTCCATGGCTACACCTTC; cdr3_aa: CASSVADTVHGYTF
j_call: TRBJ2-7; v_call: TRBV19; d_call: -; clone_size: few; cdr3_nt: TGTGCCAGTAGTATTTCCAGCGGGCATGGGAGGCGATACGAGCAGTACTTC; cdr3_aa: CASSISSGHGRRYEQYF
j_call: TRBJ2-7; v_call: TRBV12-3/TRBV12-4; d_call: TRBD1; clone_size: many; cdr3_nt: TGTGCCAGCAGTTTTTCCTTAGGACAGGGGACTTACGAGCAGTACTTC; cdr3_aa: CASSFSLGQGTYEQYF
j_call: TRBJ2-5; v_call: TRBV30; d_call: TRBD1; clone_size: many; cdr3_nt: TGTGCCTGGAGCTCGACAGGGCCTGAGACCCAGTACTTC; cdr3_aa: CAWSSTGPETQYF
j_call: TRBJ1-1; v_call: TRBV6-9; d_call: TRBD1; clone_size: many; cdr3_nt: TGTGCCAGCAGTTTCAGGGGGTTGTGGTCTGAAGCTTTCTTT; cdr3_aa: CASSFRGLWSEAFF
j_call: TRBJ2-5; v_call: TRBV30; d_call: TRBD2; clone_size: many; cdr3_nt: TGTGCCTGGAGCGGGAGGGCCCTTCAAGAGACCCAGTACTTC; cdr3_aa: CAWSGRALQETQYF
j_call: TRBJ1-1; v_call: TRBV2; d_call: TRBD1; clone_size: many; cdr3_nt: TGTGCCAGCAATGCCCGGACAGGCCACACTGAAGCTTTCTTT; cdr3_aa: CASNARTGHTEAFF
j_call: TRBJ2-1; v_call: TRBV2; d_call: TRBD2; clone_size: many; cdr3_nt: TGTGCCGGATCCGGGGCAGGGGGACTAGCAGGCTACAATGAGCAGTTCTTC; cdr3_aa: CAGSGAGGLAGYNEQFF
j_call: TRBJ2-7; v_call: TRBV29-1; d_call: TRBD1; clone_size: many; cdr3_nt: TGCAGCGCAGGGGACAGGGCCTACGAGCAGTACTTC; cdr3_aa: CSAGDRAYEQYF
j_call: TRBJ2-1; v_call: TRBV7-9; d_call: TRBD2; clone_size: -; cdr3_nt: TGTGCCAGCAGCATAGGGACTAGCTTTACATACTACAATGAGCAGTTCTTC; cdr3_aa: CASSIGTSFTYYNEQFF
j_call: TRBJ2-3; v_call: TRBV28; d_call: TRBD2; clone_size: many; cdr3_nt: TGTGCCAGCAGTATAACTAGCGGGAGGGCCCTAGATACGCAGTATTTT; cdr3_aa: CASSITSGRALDTQYF
j_call: TRBJ2-1; v_call: TRBV28; d_call: TRBD2; clone_size: many; cdr3_nt: TGTGCCAGCAGTTTAACTAGCGGGAGCAACTATGATAATGAGCAGTTCTTC; cdr3_aa: CASSLTSGSNYDNEQFF
j_call: TRBJ2-1; v_call: TRBV18; d_call: -; clone_size: many; cdr3_nt: TGTGCCAGCTCACCGCCCGACAGTGGCAATGAGCAGTTCTTC; cdr3_aa: CASSPPDSGNEQFF
j_call: TRBJ1-4; v_call: TRBV7-8; d_call: -; clone_size: -; cdr3_nt: TGTGCCAGCAGCTTAATCAGGACGAGAACTAATGAAAAACTGTTTTTT; cdr3_aa: CASSLIRTRTNEKLFF
j_call: TRBJ2-1; v_call: TRBV27; d_call: TRBD2; clone_size: many; cdr3_nt: TGTGCCAGCACCCCTTTTAACGGGGGGATAAACAATGAGCAGTTCTTC; cdr3_aa: CASTPFNGGINNEQFF
j_call: TRBJ1-2; v_call: TRBV18; d_call: -; clone_size: few; cdr3_nt: TGTGCCAGCTCACCTGGAAGATTCGGGGATGGCTACACCTTC; cdr3_aa: CASSPGRFGDGYTF
j_call: TRBJ2-7; v_call: TRBV11-2; d_call: TRBD2; clone_size: many; cdr3_nt: TGTGCCAGCAGCTCCCTGGCGGCGGGAGGGGTGCAGTACTTC; cdr3_aa: CASSSLAAGGVQYF
j_call: TRBJ1-4; v_call: TRBV19; d_call: -; clone_size: few; cdr3_nt: TGTGCCAGTAGTGCCGAGCGGCTGCTTAATGAAAAACTGTTTTTT; cdr3_aa: CASSAERLLNEKLFF
j_call: TRBJ1-4; v_call: TRBV27; d_call: TRBD1; clone_size: many; cdr3_nt: TGTGCCAGCGAGGGGGGGACAGGGGGCTCGACTAATGAAAAACTGTTTTTT; cdr3_aa: CASEGGTGGSTNEKLFF
j_call: TRBJ1-2; v_call: TRBV30; d_call: -; clone_size: many; cdr3_nt: TGTGCCTGGACAGGGTCCTATGGCTACACCTTC; cdr3_aa: CAWTGSYGYTF
j_call: TRBJ1-5; v_call: TRBV2; d_call: -; clone_size: many; cdr3_nt: TGTGCCAGCAGTGGGGGGGCGGGCAATCAGCCCCAGCATTTT; cdr3_aa: CASSGGAGNQPQHF
j_call: TRBJ2-2; v_call: TRBV6-2/TRBV6-3; d_call: -; clone_size: -; cdr3_nt: TGTGCCAGCAGTATCGAGGGCTCAGCGAACACCGGGGAGCTGTTTTTT; cdr3_aa: CASSIEGSANTGELFF
j_call: TRBJ1-4; v_call: TRBV4-1; d_call: -; clone_size: -; cdr3_nt: TGCGCCAGCAGCCAAGATAACCTCAGCGAAAAACTGTTTTTT; cdr3_aa: CASSQDNLSEKLFF
j_call: TRBJ1-5; v_call: TRBV30; d_call: -; clone_size: many; cdr3_nt: TGTGCCTGGAGTGTATCAGGTGTCAGCAATCAGCCCCAGCATTTT; cdr3_aa: CAWSVSGVSNQPQHF
j_call: TRBJ1-1; v_call: TRBV5-5; d_call: -; clone_size: many; cdr3_nt: TGTGCCAGCAGGGCGGTGGGGCACACTGAAGCTTTCTTT; cdr3_aa: CASRAVGHTEAFF